The clone carrying this TCR beta chain was seen ten or more times. Its antigen is as yet unknown. The entry originates in a study of blood T cells in healthy people across ages. Study results and caveats: Measured against age, TCR beta diversity per million T cells decreased in a roughly linear manner.

Trimming took 0 bases from V and 7 from J, leaving 13 bases between them. This CDR3 contains 15 residues. Germline V gene sequence: CDR1 KGHSH, CDR2 LQKENI. Total RNA, at least 5 micrograms per sample, was extracted from PBMCs. The authors ran a second PCR of 7 to 11 cycles using a sample-barcoded 5' primer and a J-beta primer mix. Tagging of each cDNA molecule was performed by a template-switch adaptor with 12 random nucleotides. The yield of each sample was at least 2.5 million CDR3-containing paired-end reads. One entry per CDR3 protein, called by TCRdb with MiXCR from the 5' RACE reads. The sample yields 700,000 or so distinct CDR3 sequences, over 20% seen once.

The chain couples TRBV18 to TRBJ2-1; D gene uncertain. This clonotype originated in a man aged 65 to 85 in good health. Source material: blood. DNA for the CDR3: TGTGCCAGCTCACCACCGACGGGTGGTAGTAATGAGCAGTTCTTC. The encoded protein is CASSPPTGGSNEQFF.